The rows below give T cell receptor beta chains drawn from one sample of a study of T cell responses to AZD1222 COVID-19 vaccine. Using immunoSEQ multiplex PCR, the repertoire was profiled, and TCRdb retains in-frame clones only, with some absent. This sample has more than 95,000 clones, with 85% to 95% found just once. Here the sequenced sample was peripheral blood, taken 28 days after the second AZD1222 dose. The receptors shown here come from an adult who received the AZD1222 COVID-19 vaccine. CDR3s include the opening cysteine and the closing phenylalanine or tryptophan. D genes are given only for firm matches. Clone size is not always given. Where it is, it says once, few, many or a class for expanded clones.

length,D,size,V,J,CDR3,DNA
14,TRBD1,NA,TRBV6-1,TRBJ2-7,CASSDPGGGYEQYF,TGTGCCAGCAGTGATCCAGGGGGTGGATACGAGCAGTACTTC
13,TRBD2,NA,TRBV7-9,TRBJ2-7,CASSILAGDEQYF,TGTGCCAGCAGCATACTAGCGGGAGACGAGCAGTACTTC
16,NA,NA,TRBV11-2,TRBJ1-1,CASSLLSGGPGTEAFF,TGTGCCAGCAGCCTGTTATCTGGGGGGCCGGGGACTGAAGCTTTCTTT
17,TRBD2,NA,TRBV7-2,TRBJ2-1,CASRELAGASSYNEQFF,TGTGCCAGCAGGGAGTTAGCGGGAGCGAGCTCCTACAATGAGCAGTTCTTC
16,NA,NA,TRBV13,TRBJ2-2,CASSLAQVSSFGELFF,TGTGCCAGCAGCTTAGCCCAAGTATCCTCGTTCGGGGAGCTGTTTTTT
13,TRBD1,few,TRBV18,TRBJ1-6,CASSPGQNSPLHF,TGTGCCAGCTCACCGGGACAGAATTCACCCCTCCACTTT
16,NA,once,TRBV7-9,TRBJ1-1,CASSLSRIGRETEAFF,TGTGCCAGCAGCTTATCCCGCATCGGGCGGGAAACTGAAGCTTTCTTT
14,TRBD1,NA,TRBV7-9,TRBJ1-1,CASSSTGVRFRAFF,TGTGCCAGCAGCTCGACAGGGGTTAGGTTTCGAGCTTTCTTT
15,NA,few,TRBV30,TRBJ1-6,CAWSPRAAGDSPLHF,TGTGCCTGGAGTCCTAGGGCGGCGGGAGACTCACCCCTCCACTTT
13,TRBD1,NA,TRBV12-3/TRBV12-4,TRBJ1-2,CASRLTGTYGYTF,TGTGCCAGCAGACTGACAGGGACCTATGGCTACACCTTC